Following are 17 T cell receptor beta chains from one sample sequenced in a study of yellow fever vaccine responses in identical twins. Each CDR3 protein gets one entry after TCRdb re-called the RT-PCR reads with MiXCR. The table shows roughly 4,700 distinct CDR3 sequences, with over 75% occurring only once. The sample was T cells from blood (PBMCs), unsorted or a sorted subset (not recorded which), taken before or after yellow fever vaccination (not recorded which). These receptors originate from a young woman who received the yellow fever vaccine.

This clonotype was found a few times. The V gene is TRBV23-1, the J gene TRBJ1-5; D not resolved. TRBV23-1 is annotated as an ORF whose role is uncertain. There are 15 residues in the CDR3. Trimming shortened V by 0 bases and J by 2 bases, and 8 bases separated the two germline ends. The CDR3 DNA is TGCGCCAGCAGTCAATCGCGGCAGTGCAATCAGCCCCAGCATTTT. Amino acids: CASSQSRQCNQPQHF.

This clonotype was seen a few times. J is TRBJ1-2 and V is TRBV6-5; TRBD1 matches 7 bases. The CDR3 length is 16 residues. V trimming: 0 bases; J trimming: 4 bases; junction bases outside the gene matches: 8. Germline loops: CDR1 MNHEY, CDR2 SVGAGI. DNA of the CDR3: TGTGCCAGCAGTTACTCGAGGACAGGAGGCGGCTATGGCTACACCTTC. This codes for CASSYSRTGGGYGYTF.

The chain joins TRBV10-3 to TRBJ2-2; 7 bases are a match to TRBD2. The CDR3 is 15 amino acids. With V trimmed by 10 bases and J by 0 bases, 8 bases remained unmatched. Per the germline V gene, CDR1 is ENHRY and CDR2 is SYGVKD. Here the CDR3 DNA reads TGTGCCACCCGGAGCGGGGTTTCGAACACCGGGGAGCTGTTTTTT. This sequence encodes CATRSGVSNTGELFF.

The chain uses TRBV2 and TRBJ2-3; no clear D. Trimming cost V 0 bases and J 2 bases, with 6 bases left between them. Per the germline V gene, CDR1 is SNHLY and CDR2 is FYNNEI. The CDR3 has 14 amino acids. The CDR3 region has the DNA TGTGCCAGCAGTGAAGCCCCATTCACAGATACGCAGTATTTT. Translated, it gives CASSEAPFTDTQYF.

The chain employs TRBV29-1 and TRBJ2-1, with 12 bases that match TRBD2. The CDR3 has 15 amino acids. CDR1 and CDR2 (germline): SQVTM, ANQGSEA. Trimming took 1 base from V and 7 from J; bases not matched to a gene: 5. The CDR3: CSVEVGLAGGNEQFF. DNA of the CDR3: TGCAGCGTTGAAGTCGGTCTAGCGGGAGGGAATGAGCAGTTCTTC.

This chain links TRBV23-1 with TRBJ1-2; no definite D call. TRBV23-1 belongs to the ORF category, with a function that is uncertain. This CDR3 has 13 amino acids. Between the trimmed V and J ends, which lost 3 bases and 8 bases, there was a span of 13 bases. In DNA form, the CDR3 reads TGCGCCAGCAGTCACCACTATATGCGGGGCTACACCTTC. As protein: CASSHHYMRGYTF.

The chain combines TRBV12-3 or TRBV12-4 with TRBJ2-1; 9 nucleotides line up with TRBD1. Trimming took 5 bases from V and 7 from J; bases not matched to a gene: 6. CDR3 size: 14 residues. The CDR3 spells CASSTKQGANEQFF. The CDR3 DNA sequence: TGTGCCAGCAGTACCAAACAGGGGGCAAATGAGCAGTTCTTC.

The V gene is TRBV20-1, the J gene TRBJ2-3; D not resolved. Germline CDR1 is DFQATT and CDR2 is SNEGSKA (reference sequence). Trimming took 5 bases from V and 1 from J, leaving 16 bases between them. CDR3 length: 15 residues. DNA of the CDR3: TGCAGTGCTCCTGAAAGCTATGGGGGCACAGATACGCAGTATTTT. Translation: CSAPESYGGTDTQYF.

The J gene is TRBJ2-1, the V gene TRBV4-3, with TRBD1 as a possible D gene (6 bases). The V end was cut by 2 bases, the J end by 7 bases, with 15 bases between. There are 15 residues in the CDR3. Germline-derived CDR1 and CDR2 are LGHNA and YSLEER. The CDR3 bases are TGCGCCAGCAGCCAACTGAACAGGGTCACTAATGAGCAGTTCTTC. It specifies CASSQLNRVTNEQFF.

The rearrangement links TRBV19 to TRBJ2-7; D uncertain. The germline V and J ends were trimmed by 3 bases and 6 bases, with 12 bases remaining between them. The CDR3 has 13 amino acids. The germline V gene encodes CDR1 LNHDA and CDR2 SQIVND (reference sequence). The CDR3 bases are TGTGCCAGTAGTATTTCCTTCTCTACCGAGCAGTACTTC. It codes for CASSISFSTEQYF. The whole variable domain, filled in from reference TRBV19 and TRBJ2-7, reads DGGITQSPKYLFRKEGQNVTLSCEQNLNHDAMYWYRQDPGQGLRLIYYSQIVNDFQKGDIAEGYSVSREKKESFPLTVTSAQKNPTAFYLCASSISFSTEQYFGPGTRLTVT.

The chain is built from TRBV5-6 and TRBJ2-7; no firm D call. Trimming cost V 3 bases and J 3 bases, with 4 bases left between them. This CDR3 region has 11 residues. Germline V gene lookup returns CDR1 SGHDT and CDR2 YYEEEE. This chain's CDR3 is CASSWGYEQYF. In nucleotides, the CDR3 is TGTGCCAGCAGCTGGGGCTACGAGCAGTACTTC.

This clonotype has only one observation. The chain has TRBV11-3 and TRBJ2-7, with D unresolved. Germline V lookup: CDR1 SGHNT, CDR2 YENEEA. This CDR3 is 12 amino acids long. Trimming cost V 5 bases and J 4 bases, with 9 bases left between them. The CDR3 protein is CASSTGPYEQYF. CDR3 in DNA: TGTGCCAGCAGCACCGGGCCATACGAGCAGTACTTC.

CDR3 protein: CSASPPPRVLEQYF. CDR3 DNA sequence: TGCAGTGCTAGTCCTCCCCCCAGGGTCCTCGAGCAGTACTTC. J is TRBJ2-7 and V is TRBV20-1, with D possibly matching TRBD1 (5 bases). There are 14 residues in the CDR3. CDR1 is DFQATT and CDR2 is SNEGSKA in the germline V gene (reference sequence). Trimming left V 3 bases short and J 6 bases short, with 18 bases between.

The chain joins TRBV7-3 to TRBJ1-1; 8 bases line up with TRBD1. The V gene's germline CDR1 is SGHTA and CDR2 FQGTGA. The CDR3 is made up of 14 amino acids. J gave up 4 bases and V 4 bases, and 5 bases lay outside the gene matches. This CDR3 reads CASSSPDRGTEAFF. The CDR3 DNA reads TGTGCCAGCAGCTCACCAGACAGGGGCACTGAAGCTTTCTTT.

The chain links TRBV10-3 to TRBJ1-5; D is possibly TRBD1 (5 bases). The germline CDR1 and CDR2 sequences are ENHRY and SYGVKD. CDR3 length: 14 residues. V was cut by 2 bases and J by 4 bases, with 9 bases left in between. The CDR3 region is CAISETGLNQPQHF. In DNA form, the CDR3 reads TGTGCCATCAGTGAGACAGGACTTAATCAGCCCCAGCATTTT.

The V and J genes are TRBV29-1 and TRBJ2-1, with D unclear. The CDR3 extends over 13 amino acids. Germline CDR1 SQVTM, CDR2 ANQGSEA. The V end was cut by 3 bases, the J end by 1 base, with 7 bases between. The CDR3 loop is CSVEGSSYNEQFF. In DNA, the CDR3 is TGCAGCGTTGAGGGTAGTTCCTACAATGAGCAGTTCTTC.

The rearrangement joins TRBV11-3 to TRBJ2-7; D remains ambiguous. Looked up from germline, CDR1 is SGHNT and CDR2 is YENEEA. The CDR3 has 15 residues. Deletions cut 3 bases from V and 0 bases from J, with 12 bases between. DNA for the CDR3: TGTGCCAGCAGCTTCGGGTCGTCAGGCTCCTACGAGCAGTACTTC. This gives the protein CASSFGSSGSYEQYF.